The rows below give T cell receptor beta chains drawn from one sample of a study of T cell repertoires in cytomegalovirus infection. MiXCR was run by TCRdb on the reads, yielding one entry per CDR3 protein. This table holds about 490,000 distinct CDR3 sequences, around 11% found once. The sequenced material came from PBMCs. Receptor source: a human donor in good health (CMV status not recorded). Some clones in this sample may be carry-over from other donors' samples. CDR3s include the opening cysteine and the closing phenylalanine or tryptophan. D genes are given only for firm matches. Size is stated for part of the rows, as once, few or many counts, or as a class when the clone is expanded.

TRBJ2-1 TRBV7-9 . TRBD2 TGTGCCAGCAGCTCAGCGGGAGGGCCGAGCCCCTCCCCCAATGAGCAGTTCTTC CASSSAGGPSPSPNEQFF
TRBJ2-1 TRBV5-5 many TRBD2 TGTGCCAGCAGCTCCGGGACTAGTAGGGCCTCGGAAGAGTGCTTCTTC CASSSGTSRASEECFF
TRBJ1-4 TRBV4-2 many TRBD1 TGTGCCAGCAGCCAAAGACCCCCGGCGGCAGGGGGGAATGAAAAACTGTTTTTT CASSQRPPAAGGNEKLFF
TRBJ2-7 TRBV5-6 many . TGTGCCAGCAGCTTGGAGGGCGAAATCTACGAGCAGTACTTC CASSLEGEIYEQYF
TRBJ2-6 TRBV27 . TRBD1 TGTGCCAGCACTAGGGGGCTTGGGGCCAACGTCCTGACTTTC CASTRGLGANVLTF
TRBJ2-3 TRBV20-1 many TRBD2 TGCAGTGCAAGGACACCGCCGGGACTAGCGGGAGAGTTGAATACGCAGTATTTT CSARTPPGLAGELNTQYF
TRBJ2-2 TRBV5-1 many . TGCGCCAGCAGCCCATACGGGGAGGGGGAGCTGTTTTTT CASSPYGEGELFF
TRBJ1-2 TRBV28 many . TGTGCCAGCAGTTTAAATATCGGGGCCGCCTATGGCTACACCTTC CASSLNIGAAYGYTF
TRBJ2-7 TRBV28 . . TGTGGAGGAAAAAGCTCCTACGAGCAGTACTTC CGGKSSYEQYF
TRBJ2-1 TRBV6-1 few . TGTGCCAGCAGTGTCCGAGGGGGAAACCTGAATGAGCAGTTCTTC CASSVRGGNLNEQFF
TRBJ2-2 TRBV11-3 . TRBD1 TGTGCCAGCAGCACCAGGGGGCTTGCCGGGGAGCTGTTTTTT CASSTRGLAGELFF
TRBJ1-6 TRBV3-1 . . TGTGCCAGCAGCCGGAATGAGGGTGGTCGCAATTCACCCCTCCACTTT CASSRNEGGRNSPLHF
TRBJ1-3 TRBV15 many . TGTGCCACCAGCAGAGATCCCAAGGGGGGAAACACCATATATTTT CATSRDPKGGNTIYF
TRBJ1-5 TRBV5-5 . TRBD1 TGTGCCAGCAGCACGGGGACAGGGAGTCAGCCCCAGCATTTT CASSTGTGSQPQHF
TRBJ1-5 TRBV3-1 . . TGTGCCAGCAGCCAAGAGGCCGGGGGCGCGAGTCAGCCCCAGCATTTT CASSQEAGGASQPQHF
TRBJ2-7 TRBV5-1 many . TGCGCCAGCAGCACCAGGGTAGGTGGATACGAGCAGTACTTC CASSTRVGGYEQYF